The clone carrying this T cell receptor beta chain was counted only a few times. This sample was included in a study of T cells after yellow fever vaccination. TCRdb reprocessed the 5' RACE reads via MiXCR and lists one record per CDR3 protein. Seen here are about 340,000 distinct CDR3 sequences, 3% to 4.5% observed once, and the top ten hold around 24%. Sequencing was performed on PBMCs, taken 5 days after the yellow fever booster vaccination. This clonotype originated in a man aged 18 to 29 who received the YFV17D yellow fever vaccine.

The CDR3 region has the DNA TGTGCCAGCAGCCCTACTTGGAGCTCCTACAATGAGCAGTTCTTC. Protein: CASSPTWSSYNEQFF. The rearrangement uses TRBV11-3 and TRBJ2-1; no clear D gene. V shed 5 bases and J shed 0 bases, with 11 bases lying between them. In germline, CDR1 is SGHNT, CDR2 YENEEA. The CDR3 is made up of 15 amino acids.